These 21 T cell receptor beta chains share one sample of origin, sequenced in a study of blood T cell repertoires in COVID-19. Here immunoSEQ multiplex PCR was the method, and the copy in TCRdb shows in-frame clones only, minus some. The table has fewer than 80,000 clones, 79% seen once. The sequenced material came from peripheral blood. All receptors come from a woman older than 75 with active or convalescent COVID-19.

This clone was detected only once. The gene calls are TRBV28 and TRBJ1-1; 11 bases are shared with TRBD1. The germline V gene has CDR1 MDHEN and CDR2 SYDVKM. V gave up 5 bases and J gave up 6 bases; unmatched junction bases: 8. The CDR3 is 15 amino acids. CDR3 amino acids: CASSPTDRGLPEAFF. CDR3 DNA sequence: TGTGCCAGCAGTCCAACGGACAGGGGGCTACCTGAAGCTTTCTTT.

V is TRBV7-2 and J is TRBJ1-1, with TRBD1 as a possible D gene (5 bases). The germline V gene has CDR1 SGHTA and CDR2 FQGNSA. CDR3 length: 11 residues. The V end was cut by 7 bases, the J end by 5 bases, with 8 bases between. The CDR3 DNA reads TGTGCCAGCAACTACAGGACTGAAGCTTTCTTT. It is translated as CASNYRTEAFF.

This chain uses TRBV7-5 with TRBJ1-1; the table's D call, TRBD1, was not checked against the DNA. TRBV7-5 is noted as a pseudogene. The CDR3 covers 17 residues. CDR3 nucleotide sequence: TGTGCCAGAAGCTCCACAGGGGCGGAAGGTAGGAACACTGAAGCTTTCTTT. It is translated as CARSSTGAEGRNTEAFF.

The chain joins TRBV19 to TRBJ2-1; TRBD2 matches 9 bases. Trimming cost V 4 bases and J 9 bases; bases outside gene matches: 7. Germline-derived CDR1 and CDR2 are LNHDA and SQIVND (reference sequence). The CDR3 runs to 14 residues. The CDR3 loop is CASSTAGGLTEQFF. DNA of the CDR3: TGTGCCAGTAGTACGGCGGGAGGGTTGACTGAGCAGTTCTTC.

The gene calls are TRBV2 and TRBJ2-3; 8 nucleotides match TRBD2. V lost 0 bases, J lost 1 base, and 9 bases stayed unmatched. The germline CDR1 and CDR2 sequences are SNHLY and FYNNEI. The CDR3 contains 18 residues. The CDR3 DNA reads as TGTGCCAGCAGTGAAGCTTCGGGAGGGCCGATTGGCACAGATACGCAGTATTTT. Amino acid sequence: CASSEASGGPIGTDTQYF.

The chain links TRBV3-1 (or the pseudogene TRBV3-2) to TRBJ1-6, with a tentative D call TRBD1 (5 bases). Germline CDR1 is LGHDT and CDR2 is YNNKEL (reference sequence). The CDR3 has 15 amino acids. V was cut by 4 bases and J by 0 bases, with 7 bases left in between. The CDR3 sequence: CASSRGGSYNSPLHF. DNA for the CDR3: TGTGCCAGCAGCCGGGGGGGCTCCTATAATTCACCCCTCCACTTT.

The chain carries TRBV18 and TRBJ1-6, with D perhaps matching TRBD1 (5 bases). The V gene's germline CDR1 is KGHSH and CDR2 LQKENI. Trimming left V 3 bases short and J 10 bases short, with 7 bases between. The CDR3 extends over 12 amino acids. The chain's CDR3 is CASSPDTSPLHF. The DNA for the CDR3 is TGTGCCAGCTCACCGGACACCTCACCCCTCCACTTT.

The sample holds one count of this clone. The chain links TRBV6-6 to TRBJ2-7; D possibly corresponds to TRBD1 (6 bases). CDR1 MNHNY and CDR2 SVGAGI come from the germline V gene (reference sequence). V lost 9 bases to trimming and J lost 0 bases, with 15 bases between them. The CDR3 spans 14 residues. CDR3 amino acids: CASTIQGSSYEQYF. CDR3 in DNA: TGTGCCAGTACGATCCAGGGGAGCTCCTACGAGCAGTACTTC.

The chain links TRBV19 to TRBJ1-5, with a possible D match to TRBD1 (5 bases). V was pared by 6 bases and J by 0 bases, with 15 bases between. The CDR3 is 16 residues long. The germline V gene has CDR1 LNHDA and CDR2 SQIVND (reference sequence). In DNA form, the CDR3 reads TGTGCCAGTAGGCCCCCGGGGGGAAATAGCAATCAGCCCCAGCATTTT. It specifies CASRPPGGNSNQPQHF.

The DNA of the CDR3 is TGTGCCATCAGTGAGACTTCGCCTAGAGCCGGGGAGCTGTTTTTT. Translation gives CAISETSPRAGELFF. This rearrangement joins TRBV10-3 to TRBJ2-2, with unresolved D. V was pared by 2 bases and J by 6 bases, with 13 bases between. The CDR3 length is 15 residues. Per germline, CDR1 ENHRY and CDR2 SYGVKD.

The genes are TRBV27 and TRBJ1-6, with D maybe TRBD1 (6 bases). V lost 1 base to trimming and J lost 6 bases, with 16 bases between them. Germline CDR1 and CDR2: MNHEY and SMNVEV (reference sequence). The CDR3 extends over 17 amino acids. CDR3: CASSLLSGGGTNSPLHF. DNA of the CDR3: TGTGCCAGCAGTTTATTATCGGGAGGGGGGACTAATTCACCCCTCCACTTT.

The chain recombines TRBV4-1 with TRBJ1-6; D unresolved. The CDR3 runs to 17 residues. The germline V and J ends were trimmed by 0 bases and 0 bases, with 9 bases remaining between them. Germline CDR1 MGHRA, CDR2 YSYEKL. The CDR3 here is CASSQEVYISYNSPLHF. The CDR3, as DNA: TGCGCCAGCAGCCAAGAGGTGTACATCTCCTATAATTCACCCCTCCACTTT.

This chain links TRBV12-5 with TRBJ2-2, with TRBD1 matching 9 bases. This CDR3 region has 17 residues. With 5 bases clipped from V and 1 base from J, the junction kept 8 bases outside the gene matches. Germline-derived CDR1 and CDR2 are LGHNT and FRNRAP. CDR3 loop: CASGPRRTGVNTGELFF. In DNA, the CDR3 is TGTGCTAGTGGTCCCCGCCGGACAGGGGTGAACACCGGGGAGCTGTTTTTT.

V and J are TRBV19 and TRBJ1-6; TRBD1 might be the D (5 bases). V gave up 3 bases and J gave up 9 bases, with 12 bases separating them. Germline-derived CDR1 and CDR2 are LNHDA and SQIVND (reference sequence). The length of the CDR3 is 14 residues. CDR3 amino acids: CASSIAGLGSPLHF. For the CDR3, the DNA is TGTGCCAGTAGTATTGCAGGGCTGGGTTCACCCCTCCACTTT.

This clone is categorized as large (0.1 to 1%). The chain is built from TRBV7-9 and TRBJ2-7; maybe TRBD2 (7 bases). CDR3 length: 16 amino acids. Germline V gene data show CDR1 as SEHNR and CDR2 as FQNEAQ (reference sequence). The ends were cut back, 4 bases at V and 2 bases at J, with 18 bases in the middle. The DNA of the CDR3 is TGTGCCAGCAGCTCTAGAAAGGGGGGGAACCCCTACGAGCAGTACTTC. Amino acids: CASSSRKGGNPYEQYF.

The chain recombines TRBV25-1 with TRBJ1-1, with 10 bases identical to TRBD1. The J segment lost 4 bases and the V segment lost 2 bases, leaving 7 bases of the junction unmatched. CDR1 is MGHDK and CDR2 is SYGVNS in the germline V gene. The CDR3 is made up of 16 amino acids. For the CDR3, the DNA is TGTGCCAGCAGTGAACCACCGGGACAGGGGACCACTGAAGCTTTCTTT. Its protein product is CASSEPPGQGTTEAFF.

The chain couples TRBV9 to TRBJ2-2; the D gene is possibly TRBD2 (6 bases). V was pared by 0 bases and J by 2 bases, with 11 bases between. CDR3 length: 16 residues. In germline, CDR1 is SGDLS, CDR2 YYNGEE. The CDR3 loop is CASSVEGGANTGELFF. Written as DNA, the CDR3 is TGTGCCAGCAGCGTAGAAGGAGGGGCCAACACCGGGGAGCTGTTTTTT.

The J gene is TRBJ2-5, the V gene TRBV5-1, with D tentatively TRBD2 (6 bases). Looked up from germline, CDR1 is SGHRS and CDR2 is YFSETQ. V lost 0 bases and J lost 1, with 10 bases in between. The CDR3 covers 15 residues. In DNA, the CDR3 is TGCGCCAGCAGCTTGGGGCGGGGACCCCAAGAGACCCAGTACTTC. Its translation: CASSLGRGPQETQYF.

The rearrangement links TRBV6-5 to TRBJ1-6; maybe TRBD1 (6 bases). The CDR3 is 15 amino acids. Trimming stripped 0 bases from V and 7 bases from J, with 10 bases between. Germline V lookup: CDR1 MNHEY, CDR2 SVGAGI. The chain's CDR3 is CASSYSRQENSPLHF. In DNA, the CDR3 is TGTGCCAGCAGTTACTCTCGACAGGAAAATTCACCCCTCCACTTT.

V usage is TRBV14 and J usage is TRBJ2-1, with 11 bases that match TRBD2. The CDR3 has 17 residues. The V gene end was trimmed by 3 bases and the J gene end by 4 bases; junction bases not matched to a gene: 8. Germline V gene lookup returns CDR1 SGHDN and CDR2 FVKESK. This chain's CDR3 is CASSQRGGTSGYNEQFF. The CDR3 nucleotides are TGTGCCAGCAGCCAGAGAGGTGGGACTAGCGGTTACAATGAGCAGTTCTTC. Based on the CDR3 plus reference TRBV14 and TRBJ2-1, the full variable domain is EAGVTQFPSHSVIEKGQTVTLRCDPISGHDNLYWYRRVMGKEIKFLLHFVKESKQDESGMPNNRFLAERTGGTYSTLKVQPAELEDSGVYFCASSQRGGTSGYNEQFFGPGTRLTVL.

V gene TRBV12-5 combines with J gene TRBJ1-5, with D possibly TRBD1 on 6 matching bases. The ends were cut back, 5 bases at V and 3 bases at J, with 11 bases in the middle. Germline values: CDR1 LGHNT, CDR2 FRNRAP. The CDR3 has 14 amino acids. CDR3 bases: TGTGCTAGTGGTCTGGGACACCTCAATCAGCCCCAGCATTTT. It translates to CASGLGHLNQPQHF. The full variable domain, its missing parts supplied by reference TRBV12-5 and TRBJ1-5, is DARVTQTPRHKVTEMGQEVTMRCQPILGHNTVFWYRQTMMQGLELLAYFRNRAPLDDSGMPKDRFSAEMPDATLATLKIQPSEPRDSAVYFCASGLGHLNQPQHFGDGTRLSIL.